This T cell receptor beta chain is from a study of beta chain features in type 1 diabetes. The study, taken as a whole, reports: Possible PCR preference for shorter templates applied equally to patients and controls. TCRB CDR3s were moderately but significantly shorter in Type 1 diabetes patients in all four CD4+ subsets.

Expressed TCRB transcripts were sequenced after all isolated RNA was converted to cDNA. Sequencing was performed with immunoSEQ multiplex PCR; in TCRdb, only in-frame clones are kept and a portion is missing. The sample holds tens of thousands of clones, 55% to 75% seen once. Donors contributed one heparinised blood draw apiece, averaging roughly 100 mL. Sorting gave populations that all exceeded 98% purity. A remark on this clone: Its antigen is unidentified.

The clonotype originates from a man younger than 35 with type 1 diabetes. The sequencing sample was made of Tregs from blood.

CDR3 protein: CASTGRPGSPLHF. The CDR3 nucleotides read TGTGCCAGTACCGGGAGACCGGGTTCACCCCTCCACTTT. This chain connects TRBV19 to TRBJ1-6, with unresolved D. This CDR3 region has 13 residues. Trimming pared 7 bases from V and 9 bases from J, leaving 13 bases between. Germline CDR1 is LNHDA and CDR2 is SQIVND (reference sequence).